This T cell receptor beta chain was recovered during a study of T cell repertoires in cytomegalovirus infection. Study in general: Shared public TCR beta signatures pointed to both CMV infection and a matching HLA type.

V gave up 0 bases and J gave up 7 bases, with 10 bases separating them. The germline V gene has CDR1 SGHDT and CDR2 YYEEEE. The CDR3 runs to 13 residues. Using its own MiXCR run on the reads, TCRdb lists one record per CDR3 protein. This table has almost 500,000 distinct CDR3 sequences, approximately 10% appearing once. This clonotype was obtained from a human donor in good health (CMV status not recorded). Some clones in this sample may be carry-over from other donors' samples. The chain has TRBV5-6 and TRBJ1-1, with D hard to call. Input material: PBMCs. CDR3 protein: CASSLAPFVEAFF. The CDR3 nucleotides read TGTGCCAGCAGCTTGGCCCCGTTCGTTGAAGCTTTCTTT.